These 6 T cell receptor beta chains share one sample of origin, sequenced in a study of blood T cell repertoires in COVID-19. Produced via immunoSEQ multiplex PCR; TCRdb's table is partial and in-frame only. This table holds about 220,000 clones, approximately 84% found once. Sequencing used peripheral blood. The receptors were sampled from an older woman with acute or convalescent COVID-19.

This clone is a singleton in its sample. The V call is TRBV9, the J call TRBJ2-5; 9 positions agree with TRBD2. The J segment lost 0 bases and the V segment lost 3 bases, leaving 6 bases of the junction unmatched. Germline V CDR1 and CDR2: SGDLS, YYNGEE. This CDR3 spans 16 amino acids. The CDR3 protein is CASSANSGGYQETQYF. CDR3 in DNA: TGTGCCAGCAGCGCTAATAGCGGGGGCTACCAAGAGACCCAGTACTTC.

The genes are TRBV15 and TRBJ2-1; 7 bases fit TRBD2. The CDR3 is made up of 17 amino acids. V lost 0 bases to trimming and J lost 5 bases; unmatched junction nucleotides: 10. CDR1 and CDR2 (germline): LNHNV, YYDKDF (reference sequence). This CDR3 is CATSRDDWRGNDNEQFF. In DNA, the CDR3 is TGTGCCACCAGCAGAGATGATTGGCGGGGGAACGACAATGAGCAGTTCTTC. The whole variable domain, filled in from reference TRBV15 and TRBJ2-1, reads DAMVIQNPRYQVTQFGKPVTLSCSQTLNHNVMYWYQQKSSQAPKLLFHYYDKDFNNEADTPDNFQSRRPNTSFCFLDIRSPGLGDTAMYLCATSRDDWRGNDNEQFFGPGTRLTVL.

The chain employs TRBV7-2 and TRBJ1-1, with 10 bases matching TRBD1. Germline CDR1 SGHTA, CDR2 FQGNSA. V trimming: 5 bases; J trimming: 7 bases; junction bases outside the gene matches: 7. The CDR3 covers 14 residues. The CDR3 nucleotides read TGTGCCAGCAGCCAGTGGGACAGGGGAGGTGAAGCTTTCTTT. It translates to CASSQWDRGGEAFF.

V is TRBV6-5 and J is TRBJ1-5; possible D gene TRBD1, 6 bases. Germline loops: CDR1 MNHEY, CDR2 SVGAGI. The CDR3 has 14 residues. The germline V and J ends were trimmed by 7 bases and 3 bases, with 13 bases remaining between them. CDR3 DNA: TGTGCCAGCAATCCCACAGGGTCCAATCAGCCCCAGCATTTT. Translation: CASNPTGSNQPQHF.

The genes are TRBV5-8 and TRBJ1-5; D possibly corresponds to TRBD1 (5 bases). The CDR3 has 18 amino acids. V was shortened by 7 bases and J by 2 bases, with 25 bases between the two germline ends. Germline V CDR1 and CDR2: SGHTS, YDEGEE. CDR3 DNA: TGTGCCAGCGACAGCCCTATATCAGGCGGCTGGGGCAATCAGCCCCAGCATTTT. This encodes CASDSPISGGWGNQPQHF.

The chain is built from TRBV19 and TRBJ1-6, with 7 bases matching TRBD1. V lost 7 bases, J lost 7 bases, and 10 bases stayed unmatched. Germline V gene sequence: CDR1 LNHDA, CDR2 SQIVND (reference sequence). CDR3 length: 15 amino acids. The CDR3 nucleotides are TGTGCCAGTAATGCGGCAGGGGGTTCGAATTCACCCCTCCACTTT. Translating it yields CASNAAGGSNSPLHF.